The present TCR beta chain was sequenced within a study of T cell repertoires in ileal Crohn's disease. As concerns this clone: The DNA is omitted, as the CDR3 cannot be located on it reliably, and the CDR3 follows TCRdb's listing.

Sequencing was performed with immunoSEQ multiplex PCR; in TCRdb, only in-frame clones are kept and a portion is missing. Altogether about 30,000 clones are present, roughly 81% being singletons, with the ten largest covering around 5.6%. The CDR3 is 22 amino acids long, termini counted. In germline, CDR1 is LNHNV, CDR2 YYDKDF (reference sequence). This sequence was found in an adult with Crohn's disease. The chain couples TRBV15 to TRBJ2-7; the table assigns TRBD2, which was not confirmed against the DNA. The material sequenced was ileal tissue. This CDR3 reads CATSSHSVGPGQRTSGSLEQYF.